One T cell receptor (beta chain) is described in this entry. Its specificity is unknown. Looked up from germline, CDR1 is SGHRS and CDR2 is YFSETQ. V trimming: 2 bases; J trimming: 2 bases; junction bases outside the gene matches: 9. The CDR3 length is 16 residues. Library construction for TCR beta used iRepertoire HTBI primers and Arm-PCR of CDR3 regions. TCRdb used MiXCR to reprocess the multiplex PCR reads, holding one entry per CDR3 protein. The data show some 400,000 distinct CDR3 sequences, more than 13% seen once. This entry is derived from a study of regulatory T cells in long-lasting Graves disease. Overall study: New Graves' disease cases had less than 3 months of antithyroid drugs. Study-level results: The analysis examined peripheral blood only and excluded thyroid tissue. Persistent patients had more shared public clonotypes (under 3,000) than new patients (about 880).

Time point: newly diagnosed GD, antithyroid drugs for less than 3 months. There was RNA extracted from PBMCs, and the TCR library was made from it. These data were also filed under a second study, of T cells in Graves' hyperthyroidism and ophthalmopathy. That report notes: Among thyroid clonotypes expanded above 0.001, most also appeared in blood.

The chain carries TRBV5-1 and TRBJ1-1; 7 positions agree with TRBD1. The sequence was obtained from a woman between 25 and 40 years old with Graves disease. Sequencing was performed on peripheral blood mononuclear cells (PBMCs), taken at new diagnosis, from a patient treated with antithyroid drugs. In nucleotides, the CDR3 is TGCGCCAGCAGCTTTGGAGGGGGCCTCGGAAACACTGAAGCTTTCTTT. Protein product: CASSFGGGLGNTEAFF.